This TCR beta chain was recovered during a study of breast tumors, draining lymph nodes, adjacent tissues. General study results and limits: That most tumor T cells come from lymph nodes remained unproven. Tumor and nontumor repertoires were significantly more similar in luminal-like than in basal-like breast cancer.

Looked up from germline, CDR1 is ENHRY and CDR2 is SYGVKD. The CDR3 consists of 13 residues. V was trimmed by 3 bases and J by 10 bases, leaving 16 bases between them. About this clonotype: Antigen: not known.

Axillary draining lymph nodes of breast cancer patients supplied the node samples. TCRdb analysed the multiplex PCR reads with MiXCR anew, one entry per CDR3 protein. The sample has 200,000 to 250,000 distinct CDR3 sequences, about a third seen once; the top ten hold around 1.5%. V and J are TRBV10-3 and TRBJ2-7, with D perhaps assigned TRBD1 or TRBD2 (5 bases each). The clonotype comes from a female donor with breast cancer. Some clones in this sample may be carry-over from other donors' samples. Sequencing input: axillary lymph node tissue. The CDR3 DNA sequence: TGTGCCATCAGTGAACTTGGGACCCAAAGACAGTACTTC. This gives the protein CAISELGTQRQYF.